This T cell receptor (beta chain) was profiled in a study of shared clonotypes between healthy human individuals. Over several immunoSEQ plates, each subset's genomic DNA was distributed in even portions. The table came from immunoSEQ multiplex PCR; TCRdb's copy has only in-frame clones and leaves some out. Of about 480,000 clones in the sample, nearly 80% were seen once. This clone came up many times. The sequenced material came from PBMCs. This receptor was obtained from a woman in her forties in good health. Some clones in this sample may be carry-over from other donors' samples.

CDR3 nucleotides: TGTGCCAGCAGTGAGGGGGGTAGCGGGGTACAAGAGACCCAGTACTTC. Translation gives CASSEGGSGVQETQYF. The V gene is TRBV6-1, the J gene TRBJ2-5; 8 nucleotides align to TRBD2. CDR1 and CDR2 from the germline V gene are MNHNS and SASEGT. The junction had 8 bases not matched to a gene; V was cut back by 3 bases and J by 2 bases. The CDR3 has 16 amino acids.